This T cell receptor beta chain was sequenced in a study of T-cell reconstitution after alpha-beta-depleted transplantation in children. Preparation of the TCRbeta library was carried out with unique molecular identifiers. TCRdb re-called the PCR reads through MiXCR, storing one row per CDR3 protein. Seen here are some 340,000 distinct CDR3 sequences, 10% observed once, and the top ten hold roughly 2.5%. The CDR3 length is 13 residues. Trimming removed 4 bases from V and 3 bases from J, with 10 bases in between. This clonotype has more than one count but fewer than ten. This chain connects TRBV12-3 or TRBV12-4 to TRBJ2-7, with D possibly TRBD2 on 6 matching bases. Material: PBMCs from the stem cell graft donor, obtained from the stem cell graft. The receptor comes from a human donor who donated a stem cell graft to a child with acute lymphoblastic leukemia. CDR3 sequence: CASSSGELYEQYF. The DNA of the CDR3 is TGTGCCAGCAGTTCGGGAGAACTCTACGAGCAGTACTTC.